The 18 T cell receptor beta chains listed next were all sequenced from one sample in a study of blood T cell repertoires in COVID-19. Generated by immunoSEQ multiplex PCR, the TCRdb table keeps only in-frame clones and is missing some. The repertoire holds 200,000 to 300,000 clones, with approximately 86% as singletons. The sample comprised peripheral blood. The receptors here all came from a human donor in a cohort sampled during active COVID-19.

The gene calls are TRBV15 and TRBJ2-5; TRBD2 agrees at 10 bases. Unmatched junction bases numbered 9, after V lost 3 bases and J lost 2 bases. The CDR3 covers 17 residues. Germline CDR1 reads LNHNV; CDR2 reads YYDKDF (reference sequence). Here the CDR3 DNA reads TGTGCCACCAGCAGTTTGATTAGCGGGGGGAGACAAGAGACCCAGTACTTC. Its translation is CATSSLISGGRQETQYF.

The chain links TRBV6-4 to TRBJ1-2; 7 bases are shared with TRBD1. Trimming at V came to 5 bases and at J to 2 bases, leaving 8 bases not matched to a gene. The CDR3 covers 15 residues. Germline CDR1 reads MRHNA; CDR2 reads SNTAGT. The CDR3 sequence: CASSYDRAGNYGYTF. CDR3 coding DNA: TGTGCCAGCAGTTACGACAGGGCGGGAAACTATGGCTACACCTTC.

This clone was detected a few times. V usage is TRBV10-3 and J usage is TRBJ1-1; the D gene is possibly TRBD1 (6 bases). Trimming pared 8 bases from V and 4 bases from J, leaving 11 bases between. The germline CDR1 and CDR2 sequences are ENHRY and SYGVKD. The CDR3 is 12 residues long. CDR3 in amino acids: CAIRGGTTEAFF. In DNA, the CDR3 is TGTGCCATCCGTGGGGGCACCACTGAAGCTTTCTTT.

The chain employs TRBV25-1 and TRBJ1-3; D ambiguous. V lost 2 bases and J 0 bases, leaving 11 bases between the germline ends. The CDR3 is 16 amino acids. CDR1 and CDR2 from the germline V gene are MGHDK and SYGVNS. The CDR3 here is CASSEQRAYSGNTIYF. CDR3 nucleotide sequence: TGTGCCAGCAGTGAACAGCGGGCCTACTCTGGAAACACCATATATTTT.

This chain connects TRBV6-4 to TRBJ1-1; D call uncertain. Germline-derived CDR1 and CDR2 are MRHNA and SNTAGT. V gave up 4 bases and J gave up 0 bases, with 6 bases separating them. There are 13 residues in the CDR3. As DNA, the CDR3 is TGTGCCAGCAGTGCGGGTATGAACACTGAAGCTTTCTTT. Residues: CASSAGMNTEAFF.

This clone has only a few counts. V usage is TRBV27 and J usage is TRBJ2-1, with D perhaps TRBD1 (6 bases). The ends were cut back, 6 bases at V and 7 bases at J, with 16 bases in the middle. CDR3 size: 14 residues. Per the germline V gene, CDR1 is MNHEY and CDR2 is SMNVEV (reference sequence). CDR3 region: CASRQMPGANEQFF. The CDR3 nucleotides read TGTGCCAGCAGACAGATGCCAGGGGCTAATGAGCAGTTCTTC.

The rearrangement links TRBV10-3 to TRBJ1-2; TRBD1 matches at 7 bases. Germline V gene data show CDR1 as ENHRY and CDR2 as SYGVKD. The CDR3 is 16 residues long. Germline trimming cut 6 bases from V and 8 bases from J; bases unmatched to any gene: 18. CDR3 residues: CAISKGTEASLSGYTF. CDR3 DNA: TGTGCCATCAGCAAAGGGACAGAAGCCTCCTTATCGGGCTACACCTTC.

This chain connects TRBV6-4 to TRBJ2-1, with 11 positions matching TRBD2. J lost 7 bases, V lost 9 bases, and 8 bases had no gene match. Germline values: CDR1 MRHNA, CDR2 SNTAGT. CDR3 length equals 14 residues. The CDR3 DNA sequence: TGTGCCAGGATAGCGGGGGGGTCTGAGAATGAGCAGTTCTTC. Translated, it gives CARIAGGSENEQFF.

Here the CDR3 reads CATSRGWTNEKLFF. DNA of the CDR3: TGTGCCACCTCTAGGGGCTGGACTAATGAAAAACTGTTTTTT. This chain joins TRBV2 and TRBJ1-4; weak D call: TRBD1 (5 bases). Germline loops: CDR1 SNHLY, CDR2 FYNNEI. With 10 bases removed from V and 2 bases from J, the gap between germline ends came to 14 bases. This CDR3 is 14 amino acids long. Based on the CDR3 plus reference TRBV2 and TRBJ1-4, the full variable domain is EPEVTQTPSHQVTQMGQEVILRCVPISNHLYFYWYRQILGQKVEFLVSFYNNEISEKSEIFDDQFSVERPDGSNFTLKIRSTKLEDSAMYFCATSRGWTNEKLFFGSGTQLSVL.

The count of this clone is one. The DNA for the CDR3 is TGTGCCAGCAGCTTACCCGGGACAGGGTTCACCGGGGAGCTGTTTTTT. Residues: CASSLPGTGFTGELFF. The chain carries TRBV5-5 and TRBJ2-2; 9 bases line up with TRBD1. Per germline, CDR1 SGHKS and CDR2 YYEKEE (reference sequence). V was clipped by 2 bases and J by 4 bases; unmatched bases: 6. The CDR3 spans 16 residues.

The chain couples TRBV11-2 to TRBJ2-1; TRBD1 matches 9 bases. Germline V gene sequence: CDR1 SGHAT, CDR2 FQNNGV. This CDR3 has 15 amino acids. The V gene end was trimmed by 7 bases and the J gene end by 2 bases; junction bases not matched to a gene: 6. The CDR3 DNA reads TGTGCCAGCACCTTGGACAGGGGCGCCTACAATGAGCAGTTCTTC. Protein: CASTLDRGAYNEQFF.

The rearrangement joins TRBV7-8 to TRBJ2-7, with 7 bases aligning to TRBD1. Unmatched junction bases numbered 5, after V lost 5 bases and J lost 4 bases. This CDR3 spans 13 amino acids. Looked up from germline, CDR1 is SGHVS and CDR2 is FQNEAQ. This CDR3 is CASSPQQGYEQYF. The CDR3 region has the DNA TGTGCCAGCAGCCCCCAACAGGGGTACGAGCAGTACTTC.

This chain uses TRBV5-5 with TRBJ2-7; D is unresolved. The V end lost 1 base, the J end lost 0 bases, and 11 bases lay between the germline ends. Germline CDR1 reads SGHKS; CDR2 reads YYEKEE (reference sequence). This CDR3 region has 15 residues. This CDR3 is CASSLSGTSSYEQYF. In DNA form, the CDR3 reads TGTGCCAGCAGCTTGTCAGGAACAAGCTCCTACGAGCAGTACTTC.

This rearrangement joins TRBV27 to TRBJ2-7; 9 positions match TRBD1. Germline V gene lookup returns CDR1 MNHEY and CDR2 SMNVEV (reference sequence). The CDR3 totals 16 residues. V trimming: 2 bases; J trimming: 6 bases; junction bases outside the gene matches: 11. In nucleotides, the CDR3 is TGTGCCAGCAGTTTAACTGGACAGGGGCCGGGGTTCGAGCAGTACTTC. Translated: CASSLTGQGPGFEQYF.

V and J are TRBV12-2 and TRBJ2-3; the DNA was not used to check the table's D call, TRBD2. TRBV12-2 is labeled a pseudogene. The CDR3 runs 17 residues. This CDR3 reads CASRSPERGATTDTQYF. The DNA for the CDR3 is TGTGCAAGTCGCTCCCCGGAACGGGGGGCGACCACAGATACGCAGTATTTT.

This chain uses TRBV18 with TRBJ2-3, with TRBD2 matching 7 bases. This CDR3 is 16 amino acids long. Per the germline V gene, CDR1 is KGHSH and CDR2 is LQKENI. J lost 2 bases, V lost 1 base, and 6 bases had no gene match. Here the CDR3 reads CASSPQSGAYTDTQYF. The CDR3 DNA reads TGTGCCAGCTCACCACAGAGCGGGGCATACACAGATACGCAGTATTTT.

This clone was found once. The J gene is TRBJ2-1, the V gene TRBV27; 12 bases match TRBD1. CDR3 length: 17 amino acids. V trimming: 6 bases; J trimming: 6 bases; junction bases outside the gene matches: 12. Germline values: CDR1 MNHEY, CDR2 SMNVEV (reference sequence). CDR3 in DNA: TGTGCCAGCAGCAAAACTTCCCGGGACAGGGGGCTCAATGAGCAGTTCTTC. This codes for CASSKTSRDRGLNEQFF.

The CDR3 reads CASSVQAHTEAFF. CDR3 bases: TGTGCCAGCAGTGTTCAAGCCCACACTGAAGCTTTCTTT. The rearrangement uses TRBV2 and TRBJ1-1, with unresolved D. V lost 4 bases and J lost 3, with 9 bases in between. Looked up from germline, CDR1 is SNHLY and CDR2 is FYNNEI. This CDR3 has 13 residues.